The text below deals with one T cell receptor (beta chain). Time point defined: patch test 2, 6 weeks after DPC sensitization. The treatment: therapeutic diphenylcyclopropenone sensitization with weekly scalp DPC. The sample comes from a study of human T cells and chemical hapten exposure. CDR3 size: 13 residues. The V end lost 2 bases, the J end lost 11 bases, and 15 bases lay between the germline ends. Looked up from germline, CDR1 is KGHSH and CDR2 is LQKENI. TCRdb re-analysed the RACE reads in MiXCR, keeping a single row per CDR3 protein. The data hold 42,000 or so distinct CDR3 sequences, with about 8.9% observed a single time.

This clonotype was obtained from a woman aged 40 to 55 with alopecia areata. Some clones in this sample may be carry-over from other donors' samples. This chain links TRBV18 with TRBJ1-1; TRBD1 might be the D (6 bases). Here the sequenced sample was whole blood, taken in connection with sensitization to the hapten diphenylcyclopropenone (DPC). CDR3 in amino acids: CASSPTEKGDAFF. The CDR3 DNA follows: TGTGCCAGCTCACCAACAGAAAAGGGGGATGCTTTCTTT.